This entry describes one TCR beta chain. Per the original data handling: Nucleated cell number was recorded as an estimate derived from reference gene primer amplification. Profiling relied on immunoSEQ multiplex PCR, and the TCRdb table lists in-frame clones only, not all of them. That table supplies the V and J calls and clone size; D and trimming were determined from the DNA. The data show more than 200,000 clones, with around 82% seen just once and about 2.3% held by the top ten. The CDR3 is made up of 14 amino acids. The sample is drawn from a study of blood T cell repertoires in COVID-19. As for the study in general: Acute-phase and convalescent COVID-19 samples originated in the United States, Italy and Spain. From T cells, B-cell-depleted T cells, or PBMCs came the material, which was cDNA or gDNA.

Input material: peripheral blood. The sequence came from a middle-aged woman with active or convalescent COVID-19. The chain combines TRBV21-1 with TRBJ2-3; the table gives TRBD1 as D, unverified against the DNA. TRBV21-1 is a listed pseudogene. CDR3 DNA: TGTGCCAGCAGCCCGCATCCGGACAGGGGGACGCAGTATTTT. As protein: CASSPHPDRGTQYF.